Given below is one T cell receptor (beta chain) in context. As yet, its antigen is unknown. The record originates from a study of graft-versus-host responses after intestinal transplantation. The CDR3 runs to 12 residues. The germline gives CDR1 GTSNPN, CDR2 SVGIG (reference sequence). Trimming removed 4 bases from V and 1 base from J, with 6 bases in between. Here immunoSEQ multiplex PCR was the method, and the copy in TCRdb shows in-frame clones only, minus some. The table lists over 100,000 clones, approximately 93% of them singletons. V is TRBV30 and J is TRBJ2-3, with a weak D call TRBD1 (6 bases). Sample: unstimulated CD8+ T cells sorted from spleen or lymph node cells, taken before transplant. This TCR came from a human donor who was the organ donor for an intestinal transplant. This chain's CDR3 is CAWTGGTDTQYF. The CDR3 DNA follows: TGTGCCTGGACAGGGGGCACAGATACGCAGTATTTT.